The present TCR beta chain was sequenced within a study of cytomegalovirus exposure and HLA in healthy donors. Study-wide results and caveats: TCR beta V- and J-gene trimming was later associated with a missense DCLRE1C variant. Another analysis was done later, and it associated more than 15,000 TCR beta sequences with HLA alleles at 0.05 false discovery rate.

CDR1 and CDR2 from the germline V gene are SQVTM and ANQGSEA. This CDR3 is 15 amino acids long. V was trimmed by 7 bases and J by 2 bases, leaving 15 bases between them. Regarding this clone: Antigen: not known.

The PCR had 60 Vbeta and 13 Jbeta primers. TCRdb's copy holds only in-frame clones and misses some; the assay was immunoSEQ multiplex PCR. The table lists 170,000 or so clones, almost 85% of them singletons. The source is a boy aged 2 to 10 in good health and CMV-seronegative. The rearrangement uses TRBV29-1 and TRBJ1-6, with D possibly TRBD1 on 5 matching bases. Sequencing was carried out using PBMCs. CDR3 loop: CSAWAGTPYNSPLHF. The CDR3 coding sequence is TGCAGCGCCTGGGCGGGGACGCCCTATAATTCACCCCTCCACTTT.